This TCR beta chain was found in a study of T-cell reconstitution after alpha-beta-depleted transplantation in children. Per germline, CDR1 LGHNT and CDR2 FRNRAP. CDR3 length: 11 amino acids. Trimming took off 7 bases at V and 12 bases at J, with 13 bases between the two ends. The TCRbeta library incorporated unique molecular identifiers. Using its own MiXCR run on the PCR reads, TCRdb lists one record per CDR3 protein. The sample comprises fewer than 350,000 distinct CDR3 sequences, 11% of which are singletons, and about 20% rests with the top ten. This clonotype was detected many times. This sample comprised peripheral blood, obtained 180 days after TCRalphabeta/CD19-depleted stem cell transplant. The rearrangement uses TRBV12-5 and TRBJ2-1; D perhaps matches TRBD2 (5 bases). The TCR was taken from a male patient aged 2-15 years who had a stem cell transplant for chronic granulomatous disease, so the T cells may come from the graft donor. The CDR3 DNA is TGTGCTAGTGCCTCCCCTGAGGGGCAGTTCTTC. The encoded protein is CASASPEGQFF.